This T cell receptor (beta chain) was obtained from a study of blood T cell repertoires in COVID-19. Study details: Samples representing acute and convalescent COVID-19 were sourced from the United States, Italy and Spain. Sources were T cells, B-cell-depleted T cells, or PBMCs; the material itself was cDNA or gDNA.

As originally analysed: Nucleated cell number was recorded as an estimate derived from reference gene primer amplification. Profiled with immunoSEQ multiplex PCR; TCRdb holds only in-frame clones, not every one. That table supplies the V and J calls and clone size; D and trimming were determined from the DNA. The sample lists just over 150,000 clones, roughly 93% occurring once. Germline-derived CDR1 and CDR2 are LNHDA and SQIVND (reference sequence). V gave up 6 bases and J gave up 4 bases; unmatched junction bases: 4. The CDR3 sequence is 14 residues long. Sequencing used peripheral blood. V is TRBV19 and J is TRBJ1-5; TRBD1 matches 9 bases. This TCR was recovered from a woman aged 50 to 65 with acute or convalescent COVID-19. CDR3 protein: CASREQGANQPQHF. In nucleotides, the CDR3 is TGTGCCAGTAGGGAACAGGGGGCTAATCAGCCCCAGCATTTT.